This T cell receptor (beta chain) was retrieved from a study of cytomegalovirus exposure and HLA in healthy donors. Study at large: It was reported in a later analysis that the 120 or so validation repertoires used the same platform as the 666 first-cohort repertoires.

The data were produced by immunoSEQ multiplex PCR, yet TCRdb's version contains in-frame clones alone and is incomplete. Here the sample spans approximately 160,000 clones, approximately 86% being singletons. The ends were cut back, 4 bases at V and 3 bases at J, with 17 bases in the middle. The length of the CDR3 is 15 residues. CDR1 is SGHKS and CDR2 is YYEKEE in the germline V gene (reference sequence). Study results and caveats: Despite most TCR sequences being rare, some public TCRs occurred in many donors. Cytomegalovirus association was listed for approximately 150 TCR beta chains.

Remarks on this clone: Its target is not known.

The sequenced sample was PBMCs. The chain is built from TRBV5-5 and TRBJ2-7; tentative D call: TRBD1 (6 bases). The receptor's source is a woman aged 18-35 years in good health and CMV-seronegative. The CDR3 loop is CASSKDRAGFYEQYF. The CDR3 DNA reads TGTGCCAGCAGCAAGGACAGAGCAGGGTTCTACGAGCAGTACTTC.